One sample yielded the 21 T cell receptor beta chains listed below, sequenced in a study of blood T cells in healthy people across ages. With a J-beta primer mix and a sample-barcoded 5' primer, a second PCR ran roughly 6 to 12 cycles. Using its own MiXCR run on the 5' RACE reads, TCRdb lists one record per CDR3 protein. The sample yields hundreds of thousands of distinct CDR3 sequences, under 40% seen once. The sequenced sample consisted of blood. The receptor source for this set is a man aged 18-30 years in good health.

The chain is built from TRBV6-2 or TRBV6-3 and TRBJ1-1; no reliable D call. CDR3 length: 16 amino acids. Germline loops: CDR1 MNHEY, CDR2 SVGEGT. V was trimmed by 5 bases and J by 1 base, leaving 17 bases between them. CDR3: CASSLIRRASNTEAFF. In nucleotides, the CDR3 is TGTGCCAGCAGTCTAATTCGACGGGCCTCGAACACTGAAGCTTTCTTT.

In this sample, this clonotype turned up a few times. This chain joins TRBV4-2 and TRBJ2-1, with 11 bases that match TRBD2. The CDR3 spans 17 residues. Germline values: CDR1 LGHNA, CDR2 YNFKEQ. The ends lost 3 bases at V and 5 bases at J; junction bases unmatched: 9. CDR3 residues: CASSQAIAGGPHNEQFF. DNA for the CDR3: TGTGCCAGCAGCCAGGCCATAGCGGGGGGGCCCCACAATGAGCAGTTCTTC.

This clonotype turned up a few times. V gene TRBV5-1 combines with J gene TRBJ1-6; D uncertain. Between the trimmed V and J ends, which lost 0 bases and 9 bases, there was a span of 7 bases. The CDR3 extends over 13 amino acids. The V gene's germline CDR1 is SGHRS and CDR2 YFSETQ. The CDR3 reads CASSLVGSSPLHF. The DNA of the CDR3 is TGCGCCAGCAGCTTGGTGGGTAGTTCACCCCTCCACTTT.

This clonotype was seen only a few times. The chain links TRBV6-2 or TRBV6-3 to TRBJ2-1; D is perhaps TRBD1 or TRBD2 (5 bases each). CDR1 is MNHEY, CDR2 SVGEGT, per germline. V was pared by 6 bases and J by 2 bases, with 17 bases between. The CDR3 has 16 amino acids. The CDR3 loop is CASSQTGTDTYNEQFF. The DNA of the CDR3 is TGTGCCAGCAGCCAAACCGGGACGGATACCTACAATGAGCAGTTCTTC.

This clonotype was seen many times. V and J are TRBV4-2 and TRBJ2-1; D is unclear. The germline V gene encodes CDR1 LGHNA and CDR2 YNFKEQ. The ends were cut back, 3 bases at V and 5 bases at J, with 17 bases in the middle. The length of the CDR3 is 16 residues. The CDR3 bases are TGTGCCAGCAGCCAGGTTACCAACCCCCGCAACAATGAGCAGTTCTTC. This codes for CASSQVTNPRNNEQFF.

This clonotype was detected only a few times. This chain uses TRBV20-1 with TRBJ2-6; TRBD1 matches at 7 bases. The J segment lost 3 bases and the V segment lost 2 bases, leaving 25 bases of the junction unmatched. The CDR3 runs to 22 residues. CDR1 DFQATT and CDR2 SNEGSKA come from the germline V gene (reference sequence). The CDR3 coding sequence is TGCAGTGCTAGAAAAAGGACAGGCGGAGGCAGCCCCCTTCGTTATGGGGCCAACGTCCTGACTTTC. It specifies CSARKRTGGGSPLRYGANVLTF.

This clonotype was picked up one time. A read error is possible here, since a much larger clone lies one base away. V gene TRBV5-5 combines with J gene TRBJ2-5; D unresolved. Per the germline V gene, CDR1 is SGHKS and CDR2 is YYEKEE (reference sequence). The CDR3 has 14 residues. The CDR3 is CASSLGAAQEAQYF. In nucleotides, the CDR3 is TGTGCCAGCAGCTTAGGCGCAGCCCAAGAGGCCCAGTACTTC.

This clonotype was seen a single time. CDR3 sequence reads: CASSSGERDTQYF. The CDR3, as DNA: TGTGCCAGCAGCTCAGGGGAGAGAGATACGCAGTATTTT. The chain employs TRBV7-2 and TRBJ2-3; D might be TRBD1 (6 bases). V lost 4 bases to trimming and J lost 5 bases, with 10 bases between them. Looked up from germline, CDR1 is SGHTA and CDR2 is FQGNSA. This CDR3 contains 13 residues.

The chain employs TRBV7-9 and TRBJ1-2; D is unclear. Per germline, CDR1 SEHNR and CDR2 FQNEAQ (reference sequence). The CDR3 totals 12 residues. V dropped 8 bases and J dropped 8 bases, with 15 bases sitting between them. The CDR3 nucleotides read TGTGCCAGCCAAGGGAGAACCCAAGGCTACACCTTC. Its protein product is CASQGRTQGYTF.

This chain connects TRBV5-4 to TRBJ1-1; TRBD1 is a possible D gene (5 bases). There are 14 residues in the CDR3. The V and J ends lost 0 bases and 5 bases respectively, with 11 bases between them. Germline CDR1 reads SGHNT; CDR2 reads YYREEE (reference sequence). The CDR3 DNA reads TGTGCCAGCAGCTTGGAAGAAGGGGTAACTGAAGCTTTCTTT. This codes for CASSLEEGVTEAFF. The full variable domain, its missing parts supplied by reference TRBV5-4 and TRBJ1-1, is ETGVTQSPTHLIKTRGQQVTLRCSSQSGHNTVSWYQQALGQGPQFIFQYYREEENGRGNFPPRFSGLQFPNYSSELNVNALELDDSALYLCASSLEEGVTEAFFGQGTRLTVV.

The rearrangement uses TRBV20-1 and TRBJ1-6; D not certain. Trimming removed 3 bases from V and 8 bases from J, with 11 bases in between. Germline V gene data show CDR1 as DFQATT and CDR2 as SNEGSKA (reference sequence). The CDR3 length is 13 residues. CDR3 loop: CSARTDRYSPLHF. Here the CDR3 DNA reads TGCAGTGCTAGGACGGACCGTTATTCACCCCTCCACTTT.

In its sample, this clonotype was seen a few times. The rearrangement uses TRBV20-1 and TRBJ2-5; perhaps TRBD1 as D (8 bases). Germline values: CDR1 DFQATT, CDR2 SNEGSKA (reference sequence). The CDR3 totals 13 residues. V gave up 5 bases and J gave up 4 bases, with 14 bases separating them. This CDR3 is CSAGQGGRETQYF. CDR3 sequence (DNA): TGCAGTGCTGGACAGGGCGGGAGAGAGACCCAGTACTTC.

This clonotype showed up just a few times. Written as DNA, the CDR3 is TGTGCCAGCAGCCGGGCAGGGACGGTCCAGACCCAGTACTTC. Its protein product is CASSRAGTVQTQYF. This chain connects TRBV7-8 to TRBJ2-5; TRBD1 or TRBD2 may be the D gene (5 bases each). Germline V gene sequence: CDR1 SGHVS, CDR2 FQNEAQ. This CDR3 has 14 residues. Trimming stripped 5 bases from V and 6 bases from J, with 16 bases between.

Turning to this clonotype: Being one base from a much bigger clone, this may be a read error. The CDR3 reads CAISRAGGQPSYEQYF. As DNA, the CDR3 is TGTGCCATCAGCCGAGCGGGCGGTCAACCCTCCTACGAGCAGTACTTC. The chain joins TRBV10-3 to TRBJ2-4; tentative D call: TRBD2 (6 bases). The J call is uncertain, as TRBJ2-7 better fits the DNA end. This CDR3 spans 16 amino acids. Germline CDR1 ENHRY, CDR2 SYGVKD.

The sample holds many counts of this clonotype. DNA of the CDR3: TGTGCCAGCAGCGTCAATGGGGCTGACTATGGCTACACCTTC. Its translation is CASSVNGADYGYTF. The chain recombines TRBV9 with TRBJ1-2; possible D gene TRBD1, 5 bases. Between the trimmed V and J ends, which lost 2 bases and 3 bases, there was a span of 11 bases. CDR1 is SGDLS, CDR2 YYNGEE, per germline. The CDR3 totals 14 residues.

This clonotype showed up many times. This chain joins TRBV20-1 and TRBJ1-2; D is unresolved. This CDR3 is 13 amino acids long. The germline V gene encodes CDR1 DFQATT and CDR2 SNEGSKA (reference sequence). Deletions cut 3 bases from V and 1 base from J, with 9 bases between. CDR3 in amino acids: CSARGRINYGYTF. In DNA form, the CDR3 reads TGCAGTGCTAGGGGCAGAATTAACTATGGCTACACCTTC.

This clonotype was counted a single time. The chain uses TRBV12-3 or TRBV12-4 and TRBJ1-1; 8 nucleotides agree with TRBD1. CDR3 length equals 14 residues. The V segment lost 5 bases and the J segment 7 bases; nucleotides outside the gene matches: 9. The DNA of the CDR3 is TGTGCCAGCAGTGCCCGGACAGGGTTTGGTGAAGCTTTCTTT. Translation gives CASSARTGFGEAFF.

Turning to this clonotype: At one end the junction does not follow the germline gene, possibly because of a read error. The chain links TRBV6-5 to TRBJ2-1; 7 bases map to TRBD2. Germline V gene lookup returns CDR1 MNHEY and CDR2 SVGAGI. The CDR3 has 18 residues. CDR3 sequence reads: CASSDSRLATLKNNEQFF. Here the CDR3 DNA reads TGTGCCAGCAGTGACTCCCGACTAGCAACCCTCAAAAACAATGAGCAGTTCTTC.

This clonotype was seen only once. V usage is TRBV12-3 or TRBV12-4 and J usage is TRBJ2-1; D is possibly TRBD1 or TRBD2 (5 bases each). The germline V and J ends were trimmed by 6 bases and 2 bases, with 14 bases remaining between them. CDR3 size: 15 residues. CDR3 sequence reads: CASSPGRATYNEQFF. CDR3 nucleotides: TGTGCCAGCAGCCCGGGACGGGCAACCTACAATGAGCAGTTCTTC.

As regards this clonotype: With a much larger clone just one base away, this may be a read error. The rearrangement joins TRBV7-2 to TRBJ2-1, with D hard to call. Germline-derived CDR1 and CDR2 are SGHTA and FQGNSA. The CDR3 runs 15 residues. CDR3 sequence reads: CASSSTPYSYDEQFF. Written as DNA, the CDR3 is TGTGCCAGCAGCTCAACTCCATACTCCTACGATGAGCAGTTCTTC.

This clonotype has a count of ten or more. The chain links TRBV4-3 to TRBJ1-2; D is unresolved. Germline CDR1 LGHNA, CDR2 YSLEER. CDR3 length: 13 residues. V lost 0 bases to trimming and J lost 5 bases, with 7 bases between them. The CDR3 protein is CASSQDPFYGYTF. DNA for the CDR3: TGCGCCAGCAGCCAAGACCCGTTTTATGGCTACACCTTC.